Sequencing of this T cell receptor (beta chain) was carried out in a study of PD-L1 blockade in urothelial cancer. Study context: In the patient group, most of the 29 were males with bladder-origin urothelial cancer. Blood analysis was done at 3 weeks (second dose) and 6 weeks after treatment began. T cells numbered a median of 141,255 in the blood samples.

Trimming took 5 bases from V and 2 from J, leaving 9 bases between them. This CDR3 is built from 13 residues. Looked up from germline, CDR1 is SGHTA and CDR2 is FQGNSA. As for time point: pretreatment peripheral blood. In each PCR, synthetic TCR analog templates were spiked in. Some clones are missing from TCRdb's copy, which holds only in-frame ones; the method was immunoSEQ multiplex PCR. The sample lists some 45,000 clones; 70% to 90% were seen once. This TCR was recovered from a donor at least 40 years old with urothelial cancer. The rearrangement links TRBV7-2 to TRBJ1-1, with TRBD1 as a possible D gene (6 bases). Sequencing used PBMCs, obtained around atezolizumab (anti-PD-L1) treatment. CDR3 sequence: CASSAQGNTEAFF. CDR3 bases: TGTGCCAGCAGCGCACAGGGAAACACTGAAGCTTTCTTT.